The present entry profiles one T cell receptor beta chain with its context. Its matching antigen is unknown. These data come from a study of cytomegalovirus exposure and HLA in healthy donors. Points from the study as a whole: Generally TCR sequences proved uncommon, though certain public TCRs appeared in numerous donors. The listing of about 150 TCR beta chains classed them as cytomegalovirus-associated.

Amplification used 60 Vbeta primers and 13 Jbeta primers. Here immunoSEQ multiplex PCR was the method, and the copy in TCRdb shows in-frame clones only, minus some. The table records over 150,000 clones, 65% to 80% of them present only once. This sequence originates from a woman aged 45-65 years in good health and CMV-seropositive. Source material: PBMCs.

The CDR3: CAISDSFRDFTYEQYF. For the CDR3, the DNA is TGTGCCATCAGTGATTCCTTCCGGGACTTCACCTACGAGCAGTACTTC. The chain combines TRBV10-3 with TRBJ2-7; D possibly corresponds to TRBD2 (6 bases). Trimming removed 3 bases from V and 2 bases from J, with 17 bases in between. The CDR3 totals 16 residues. Germline CDR1 ENHRY, CDR2 SYGVKD.